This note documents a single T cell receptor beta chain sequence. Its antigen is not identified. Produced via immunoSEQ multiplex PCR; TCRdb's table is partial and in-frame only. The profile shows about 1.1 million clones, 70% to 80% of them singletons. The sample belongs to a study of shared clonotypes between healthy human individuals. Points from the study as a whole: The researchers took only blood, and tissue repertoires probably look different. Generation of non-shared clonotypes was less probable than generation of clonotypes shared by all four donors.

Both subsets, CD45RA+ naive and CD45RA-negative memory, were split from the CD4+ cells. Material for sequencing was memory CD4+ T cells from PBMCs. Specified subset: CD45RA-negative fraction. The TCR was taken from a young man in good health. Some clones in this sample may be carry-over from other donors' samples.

This CDR3 reads CASTSTKGSGDTQYF. In DNA form, the CDR3 reads TGTGCCAGCACCAGCACCAAGGGTAGCGGGGATACGCAGTATTTT. The chain is built from TRBV5-4 and TRBJ2-3, with 7 bases identical to TRBD2. The CDR3 extends over 15 amino acids. J was trimmed by 6 bases and V by 6 bases; bases with no gene match: 13. Germline loops: CDR1 SGHNT, CDR2 YYREEE (reference sequence).